Included here is one T cell receptor beta chain sequence, with context. Its antigen is unknown. As for time point: peripheral blood 6 weeks after treatment start. These data belong to a study of PD-L1 blockade in urothelial cancer. Across the whole study: Patients had received 0 to 3 prior chemotherapy regimens.

The data were produced by immunoSEQ multiplex PCR, yet TCRdb's version contains in-frame clones alone and is incomplete. The sample records approximately 44,000 clones, about 90% being singletons. Study results and caveats: Improved survival was predicted by pretreatment blood TCR clonality below the median.

This clonotype originated in a man in his sixties or seventies with urothelial cancer. Here the sequenced sample was PBMCs, taken around atezolizumab (anti-PD-L1) treatment.

The CDR3 nucleotides are TGCGCCAGCAGTTTAACTAGCGGGGGGGCGACCCAGTACTTC. It yields the protein CASSLTSGGATQYF. The chain is built from TRBV10-1 and TRBJ2-5; 13 bases align to TRBD2. This CDR3 is built from 14 residues. V dropped 5 bases and J dropped 7; count of bases not matched to a gene: 4. Germline-derived CDR1 and CDR2 are WNHNN and SYGVQD (reference sequence).